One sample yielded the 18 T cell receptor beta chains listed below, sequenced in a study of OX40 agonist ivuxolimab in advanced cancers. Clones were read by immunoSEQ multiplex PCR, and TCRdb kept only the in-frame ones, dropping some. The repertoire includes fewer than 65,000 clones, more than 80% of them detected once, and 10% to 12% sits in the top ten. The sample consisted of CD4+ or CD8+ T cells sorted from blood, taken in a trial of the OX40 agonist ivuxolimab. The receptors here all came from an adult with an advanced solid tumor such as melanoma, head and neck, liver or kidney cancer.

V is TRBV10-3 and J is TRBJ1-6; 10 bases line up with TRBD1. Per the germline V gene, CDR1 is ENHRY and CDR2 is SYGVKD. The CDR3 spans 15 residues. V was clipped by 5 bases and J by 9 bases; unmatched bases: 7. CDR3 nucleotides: TGTGCCATCAGTCAACACGGGACAGGGGTTTCACCCCTCCACTTT. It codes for CAISQHGTGVSPLHF.

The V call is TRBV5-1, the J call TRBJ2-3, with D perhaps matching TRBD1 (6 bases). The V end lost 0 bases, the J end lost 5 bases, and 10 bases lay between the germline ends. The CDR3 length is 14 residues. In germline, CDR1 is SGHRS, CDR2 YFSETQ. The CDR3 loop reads CASSLAQDRDTQYF. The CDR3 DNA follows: TGCGCCAGCAGCTTGGCCCAGGACAGAGATACGCAGTATTTT.

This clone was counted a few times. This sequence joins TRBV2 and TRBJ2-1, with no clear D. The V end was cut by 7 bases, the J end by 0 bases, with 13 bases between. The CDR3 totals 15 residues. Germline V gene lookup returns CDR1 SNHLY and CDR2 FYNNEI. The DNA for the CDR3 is TGTGCCAGCACCCCATTCTCTAGCTCCTACAATGAGCAGTTCTTC. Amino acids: CASTPFSSSYNEQFF. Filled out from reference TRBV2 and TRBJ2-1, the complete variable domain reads EPEVTQTPSHQVTQMGQEVILRCVPISNHLYFYWYRQILGQKVEFLVSFYNNEISEKSEIFDDQFSVERPDGSNFTLKIRSTKLEDSAMYFCASTPFSSSYNEQFFGPGTRLTVL.

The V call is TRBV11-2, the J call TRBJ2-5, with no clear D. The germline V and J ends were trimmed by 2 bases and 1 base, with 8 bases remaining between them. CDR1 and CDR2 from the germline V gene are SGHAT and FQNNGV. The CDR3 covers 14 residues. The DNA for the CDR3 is TGTGCCAGCAGCTTAACGGCTCCCCAAGAGACCCAGTACTTC. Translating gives CASSLTAPQETQYF.

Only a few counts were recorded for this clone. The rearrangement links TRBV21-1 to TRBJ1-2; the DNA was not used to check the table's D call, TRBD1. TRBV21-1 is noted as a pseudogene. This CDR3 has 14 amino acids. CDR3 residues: CASSNPDRAYGYTF. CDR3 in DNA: TGTGCCAGCAGCAACCCGGACAGGGCCTATGGCTACACCTTC.

CDR3 coding DNA: TGTGCCAGCAGTGCTTACCGGGACACGTACGAGCAGTACTTC. It encodes CASSAYRDTYEQYF. The chain uses TRBV27 and TRBJ2-7; a possible D gene is TRBD1 (6 bases). This CDR3 comprises 14 residues. Trimming cost V 5 bases and J 4 bases, with 15 bases left between them. Germline values: CDR1 MNHEY, CDR2 SMNVEV (reference sequence).

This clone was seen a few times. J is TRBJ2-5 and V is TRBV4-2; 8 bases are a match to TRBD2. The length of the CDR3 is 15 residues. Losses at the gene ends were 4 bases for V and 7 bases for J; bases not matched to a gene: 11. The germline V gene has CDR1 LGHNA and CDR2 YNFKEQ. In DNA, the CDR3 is TGTGCCAGCAGCCCAAAGGGACTAGTGGGAGGGACCCAGTACTTC. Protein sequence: CASSPKGLVGGTQYF.

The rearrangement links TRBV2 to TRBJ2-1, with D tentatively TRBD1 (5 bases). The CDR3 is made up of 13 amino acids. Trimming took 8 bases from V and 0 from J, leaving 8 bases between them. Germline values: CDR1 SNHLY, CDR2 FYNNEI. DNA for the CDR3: TGTGCCAGCCAGGGTCGCTCCTACAATGAGCAGTTCTTC. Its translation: CASQGRSYNEQFF.

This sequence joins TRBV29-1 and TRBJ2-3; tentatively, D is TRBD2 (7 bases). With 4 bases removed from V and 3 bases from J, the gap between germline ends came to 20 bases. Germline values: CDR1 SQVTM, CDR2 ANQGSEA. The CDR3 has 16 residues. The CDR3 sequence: CSVVGAGGPWTDTQYF. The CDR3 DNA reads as TGCAGCGTTGTGGGGGCCGGGGGGCCGTGGACAGATACGCAGTATTTT.

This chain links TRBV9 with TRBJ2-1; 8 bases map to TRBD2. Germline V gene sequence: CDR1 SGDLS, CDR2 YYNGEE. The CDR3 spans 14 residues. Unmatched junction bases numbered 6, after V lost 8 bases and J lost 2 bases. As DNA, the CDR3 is TGTGCCAGGAATCGCGGGGGGCCCTACAATGAGCAGTTCTTC. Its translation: CARNRGGPYNEQFF. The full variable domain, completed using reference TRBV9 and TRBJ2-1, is DSGVTQTPKHLITATGQRVTLRCSPRSGDLSVYWYQQSLDQGLQFLIQYYNGEERAKGNILERFSAQQFPDLHSELNLSSLELGDSALYFCARNRGGPYNEQFFGPGTRLTVL.

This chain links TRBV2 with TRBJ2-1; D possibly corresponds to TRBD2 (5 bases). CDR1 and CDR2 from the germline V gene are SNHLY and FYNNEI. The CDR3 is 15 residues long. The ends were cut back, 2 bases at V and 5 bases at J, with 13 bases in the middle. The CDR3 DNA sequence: TGTGCCAGCAGTGAAAGCCTAGCTCCTAACAATGAGCAGTTCTTC. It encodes CASSESLAPNNEQFF.

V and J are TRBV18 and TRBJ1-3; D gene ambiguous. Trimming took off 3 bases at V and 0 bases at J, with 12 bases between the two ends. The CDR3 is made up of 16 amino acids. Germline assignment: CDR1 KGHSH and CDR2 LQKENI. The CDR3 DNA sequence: TGTGCCAGCTCACCCCCTCAGGCGAGCTCTGGAAACACCATATATTTT. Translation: CASSPPQASSGNTIYF.

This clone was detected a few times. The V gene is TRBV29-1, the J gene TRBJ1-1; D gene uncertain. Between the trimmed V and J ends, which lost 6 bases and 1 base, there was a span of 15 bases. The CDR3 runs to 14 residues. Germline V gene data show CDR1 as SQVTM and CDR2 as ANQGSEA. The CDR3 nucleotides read TGCAGCGTCGGAGTCTGGGGATCGAACACTGAAGCTTTCTTT. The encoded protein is CSVGVWGSNTEAFF.

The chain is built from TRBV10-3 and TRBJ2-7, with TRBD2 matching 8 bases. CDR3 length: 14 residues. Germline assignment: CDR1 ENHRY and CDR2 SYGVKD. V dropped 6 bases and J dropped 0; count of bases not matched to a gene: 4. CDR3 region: CAIRAGAPSYEQYF. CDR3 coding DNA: TGTGCCATCAGAGCGGGGGCCCCCTCCTACGAGCAGTACTTC.

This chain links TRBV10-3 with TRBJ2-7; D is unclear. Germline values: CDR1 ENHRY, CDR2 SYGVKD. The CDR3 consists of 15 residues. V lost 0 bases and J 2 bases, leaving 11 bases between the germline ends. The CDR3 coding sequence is TGTGCCATCAGTGAGTCCCAGGAGAGGCCCTACGAGCAGTACTTC. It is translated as CAISESQERPYEQYF.

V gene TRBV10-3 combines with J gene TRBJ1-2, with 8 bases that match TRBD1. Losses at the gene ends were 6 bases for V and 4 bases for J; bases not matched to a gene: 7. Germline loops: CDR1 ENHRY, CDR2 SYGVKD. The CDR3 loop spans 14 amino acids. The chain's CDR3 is CAISSGGSGYGYTF. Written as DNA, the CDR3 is TGTGCCATCAGCTCAGGGGGCTCAGGCTATGGCTACACCTTC.

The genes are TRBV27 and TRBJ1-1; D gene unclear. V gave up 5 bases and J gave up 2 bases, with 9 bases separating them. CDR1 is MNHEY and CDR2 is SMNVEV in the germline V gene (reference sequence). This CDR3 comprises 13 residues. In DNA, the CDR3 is TGTGCCAGCAGTATCGGTCCCAACACTGAAGCTTTCTTT. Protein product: CASSIGPNTEAFF.

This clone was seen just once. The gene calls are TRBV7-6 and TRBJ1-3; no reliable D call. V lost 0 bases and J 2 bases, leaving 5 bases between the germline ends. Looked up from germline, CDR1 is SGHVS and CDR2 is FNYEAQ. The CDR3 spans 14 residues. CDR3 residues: CASSLAGTGNTIYF. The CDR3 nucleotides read TGTGCCAGCAGCTTAGCAGGGACTGGAAACACCATATATTTT.